One and the same sample provided the 17 T cell receptor beta chains below, sequenced in a study of cytomegalovirus exposure and HLA in healthy donors. The PCR contained 60 Vbeta and 13 Jbeta primers. Sequencing used immunoSEQ multiplex PCR; TCRdb keeps in-frame clones, though not all of them. The data contain around 140,000 clones, around three quarters of them seen just once; the ten biggest clones take up more than 4%. Sequences were obtained from PBMCs. These receptor sequences come from a male donor in good health and CMV-seropositive.

The J gene is TRBJ1-1, the V gene TRBV6-5, with 7 bases lining up with TRBD1. The CDR3 runs 15 residues. The junction had 7 bases not matched to a gene; V was cut back by 6 bases and J by 0 bases. CDR1 and CDR2 (germline): MNHEY, SVGAGI. The CDR3 sequence is CASRETGWVNTEAFF. In DNA form, the CDR3 reads TGTGCCAGCAGAGAGACAGGGTGGGTGAACACTGAAGCTTTCTTT.

The rearrangement uses TRBV19 and TRBJ2-2; possibly TRBD1 for D (7 bases). The CDR3 is 14 residues long. V was shortened by 7 bases and J by 5 bases, with 14 bases between the two germline ends. Per the germline V gene, CDR1 is LNHDA and CDR2 is SQIVND (reference sequence). CDR3 nucleotides: TGTGCCAGTATAGAGACAGGGAGGACCGGGGAGCTGTTTTTT. It specifies CASIETGRTGELFF.

Note on this clone: The same CDR3 is also encoded by other DNA sequences in this sample. The gene calls are TRBV7-9 and TRBJ2-7, with 14 bases that match TRBD2. Germline CDR1 and CDR2: SEHNR and FQNEAQ (reference sequence). V lost 5 bases, J lost 4 bases, and 4 bases stayed unmatched. CDR3 size: 15 residues. CDR3 protein: CASSPGLAGVYEQYF. The CDR3 DNA follows: TGTGCCAGCAGCCCGGGACTAGCGGGAGTTTACGAGCAGTACTTC. The variable domain in full, with the rest retrieved from reference TRBV7-9 and TRBJ2-7, is DTGVSQNPRHKITKRGQNVTFRCDPISEHNRLYWYRQTLGQGPEFLTYFQNEAQLEKSRLLSDRFSAERPKGSFSTLEIQRTEQGDSAMYLCASSPGLAGVYEQYFGPGTRLTVT.

On this clone: A junction boundary mismatches the germline segment, possibly from a read error. The chain employs TRBV27 and TRBJ2-6, with 8 bases matching TRBD1. Looked up from germline, CDR1 is MNHEY and CDR2 is SMNVEV (reference sequence). The CDR3 is made up of 17 amino acids. The CDR3, as DNA: TGTGCCAGCAGTGCCGGGACAGGCCTCTCTGGGGCCAACGGCCTGACTTTC. Amino acid sequence: CASSAGTGLSGANGLTF.

This clone has a handful of counts. This rearrangement joins TRBV30 to TRBJ2-7, with D tentatively TRBD2 (6 bases). The V gene's germline CDR1 is GTSNPN and CDR2 SVGIG (reference sequence). CDR3 size: 15 residues. With 1 base removed from V and 5 bases from J, the gap between germline ends came to 18 bases. Written as DNA, the CDR3 is TGTGCCTGGAGTGGGATAGGAGGGGTGAAGCACGAGCAGTACTTC. Amino acid sequence: CAWSGIGGVKHEQYF.

The chain uses TRBV7-9 and TRBJ2-7, with 9 bases lining up with TRBD2. The CDR3 totals 13 residues. Germline V CDR1 and CDR2: SEHNR, FQNEAQ (reference sequence). V shed 5 bases, J shed 3 bases, and the junction held 2 bases outside the gene matches. CDR3 sequence reads: CASSRTSVYEQYF. The CDR3 coding sequence is TGTGCCAGCAGCCGGACTAGCGTCTACGAGCAGTACTTC.

The V call is TRBV28, the J call TRBJ2-2; possible D gene TRBD2, 5 bases. Trimming pared 0 bases from V and 6 bases from J, leaving 14 bases between. This CDR3 has 16 residues. Germline V gene data show CDR1 as MDHEN and CDR2 as SYDVKM. This chain's CDR3 is CASSLWLAGFSGELFF. In DNA, the CDR3 is TGTGCCAGCAGTTTATGGCTAGCAGGTTTCTCCGGGGAGCTGTTTTTT.

This chain uses TRBV6-4 with TRBJ2-5; D not resolved. Germline values: CDR1 MRHNA, CDR2 SNTAGT. The CDR3 is 16 amino acids. Trimming stripped 8 bases from V and 1 base from J, with 20 bases between. The CDR3 is CASSRQLGRVQETQYF. DNA of the CDR3: TGTGCCAGCTCCCGTCAGTTGGGCAGAGTCCAAGAGACCCAGTACTTC.

This clone was detected a few times. The chain is built from TRBV6-1 and TRBJ1-5; maybe TRBD1 (6 bases). The CDR3 runs 12 residues. The germline CDR1 and CDR2 sequences are MNHNS and SASEGT. The V gene lost 7 bases and the J gene lost 4 bases, with 8 bases spanning the gap. CDR3 region: CASMQGNQPQHF. CDR3 sequence (DNA): TGTGCCAGCATGCAGGGGAATCAGCCCCAGCATTTT.

The V call is TRBV28, the J call TRBJ1-1; D is uncertain. The germline gives CDR1 MDHEN, CDR2 SYDVKM. Trimming left V 6 bases short and J 3 bases short, with 20 bases between. The CDR3 extends over 16 amino acids. CDR3 region: CASSLLMVRRDTEAFF. The CDR3 DNA sequence: TGTGCCAGCAGCCTACTCATGGTTAGGAGGGACACTGAAGCTTTCTTT.

The V gene is TRBV5-1, the J gene TRBJ1-4; 8 nucleotides agree with TRBD1. V dropped 0 bases and J dropped 7; count of bases not matched to a gene: 2. Germline CDR1 and CDR2: SGHRS and YFSETQ. The CDR3 totals 14 residues. Here the CDR3 reads CASSLGQGPEKLFF. The CDR3 DNA reads as TGCGCCAGCAGCTTGGGACAGGGGCCTGAAAAACTGTTTTTT.

This chain connects TRBV5-8 to TRBJ2-7; D might be TRBD1 (5 bases). This CDR3 spans 14 amino acids. V lost 4 bases and J 0 bases, leaving 11 bases between the germline ends. Germline V lookup: CDR1 SGHTS, CDR2 YDEGEE. This chain's CDR3 is CASSVYRSSYEQYF. CDR3 in DNA: TGTGCCAGCAGCGTCTACAGGAGCTCCTACGAGCAGTACTTC.

This chain uses TRBV5-1 with TRBJ1-4; D ambiguous. Trimming took 4 bases from V and 3 from J, leaving 7 bases between them. CDR3 size: 13 residues. The germline V gene has CDR1 SGHRS and CDR2 YFSETQ. Here the CDR3 reads CASSISPNEKLFF. CDR3 coding DNA: TGCGCCAGCAGCATCTCTCCTAATGAAAAACTGTTTTTT.

This rearrangement joins TRBV2 to TRBJ1-1; D uncertain. CDR1 is SNHLY and CDR2 is FYNNEI in the germline V gene. Trimming left V 4 bases short and J 5 bases short, with 11 bases between. The CDR3 contains 13 residues. Here the CDR3 DNA reads TGTGCCAGCAGTGCATGGGAGAGTACTGAAGCTTTCTTT. Encoded protein: CASSAWESTEAFF.

The CDR3 is CASSPQGASYEQYF. For the CDR3, the DNA is TGCGCCAGCAGCCCGCAGGGGGCGTCCTACGAGCAGTACTTC. The chain carries TRBV5-1 and TRBJ2-7; 8 nucleotides agree with TRBD1. Germline values: CDR1 SGHRS, CDR2 YFSETQ. CDR3 size: 14 residues. V shed 4 bases and J 1 base; nucleotides not matched to a gene: 4.

The chain recombines TRBV10-3 with TRBJ2-7; 7 bases map to TRBD1. There are 14 residues in the CDR3. After removal of 7 bases from V and 2 bases from J, the junction contained 8 bases not matched to a gene. CDR1 and CDR2 from the germline V gene are ENHRY and SYGVKD. Written as DNA, the CDR3 is TGTGCCATCACTAACGCCGGGACAGCCTACGAGCAGTACTTC. Translation: CAITNAGTAYEQYF.

The chain recombines TRBV5-1 with TRBJ2-5, with D tentatively TRBD2 (5 bases). This CDR3 region has 14 residues. CDR1 SGHRS and CDR2 YFSETQ come from the germline V gene. The ends were cut back, 2 bases at V and 1 base at J, with 9 bases in the middle. This CDR3 reads CASSFSGIQETQYF. The CDR3 region has the DNA TGCGCCAGCAGCTTTTCCGGGATCCAAGAGACCCAGTACTTC.